This T cell receptor (beta chain) stems from a study of blood T cells in healthy people across ages. Study findings and constraints: With age, beta diversity per million T cells declined roughly linearly, significantly by approximately 40. Long-lived and aged donors differed, with more naive CD4+ cells and higher diversity in the long-lived.

CDR3 length: 15 residues. Germline values: CDR1 ENHRY, CDR2 SYGVKD. The V gene end was trimmed by 10 bases and the J gene end by 8 bases; junction bases not matched to a gene: 11. Of note for this clonotype: Its cognate antigen is unknown.

Each of the donors had roughly 9.1 milliliters of peripheral blood drawn into EDTA-treated Vacutainer tubes. Total RNA extracted from each sample amounted to at least 6 micrograms. A second PCR of about 6 to 11 cycles used a sample-barcoded 5' primer and a J-beta primer mix. TCRdb fed the 5' RACE reads into MiXCR, producing one record per CDR3 protein. This table has fewer than 950,000 distinct CDR3 sequences, 50% to 65% appearing once. Sequenced sample: blood. The chain combines TRBV10-3 with TRBJ2-1; 13 bases fit TRBD2. This receptor was identified in a man at least 80 years old in good health. CDR3 nucleotides: TGTGCCACTCTGCCGGGACTAGCGGGAATGTATGAGCAGTTCTTC. Its protein is CATLPGLAGMYEQFF.